Following are 4 T cell receptor beta chains from one sample sequenced in a study of shared clonotypes between healthy human individuals. Naivety among CD8 cells was defined by CD45RO negativity and positive CCR7 selection, thereby excluding terminally differentiated effector memory CD45RA+ cells. Assay: immunoSEQ multiplex PCR; the TCRdb copy retains only in-frame clones and omits some. This table holds millions of clones, about 93% found once. The sequenced sample consisted of naive CD8+ T cells from PBMCs. These TCRs come from a man between 18 and 35 years old in good health. Some clones in this sample may be carry-over from other donors' samples.

For this clone: The same CDR3 also results from other DNA sequences found in this sample. This CDR3 is CASSLGPSYEQYF. Written as DNA, the CDR3 is TGTGCCAGCAGTTTAGGACCCTCCTACGAGCAGTACTTC. This rearrangement joins TRBV27 to TRBJ2-7; no clear D gene. Trimming cost V 2 bases and J 0 bases, with 5 bases left between them. The germline V gene has CDR1 MNHEY and CDR2 SMNVEV (reference sequence). The CDR3 is 13 residues long.

The chain's CDR3 is CASSLASGDEQYF. The CDR3 DNA is TGTGCCAGCAGCTTAGCCAGCGGTGACGAGCAGTACTTC. This chain uses TRBV7-6 with TRBJ2-7; a possible D gene is TRBD2 (5 bases). Germline-derived CDR1 and CDR2 are SGHVS and FNYEAQ. There are 13 residues in the CDR3. Trimming cost V 0 bases and J 5 bases, with 8 bases left between them.

On this clone itself: The same CDR3 can be traced to other DNA sequences in this sample. J is TRBJ1-2 and V is TRBV9; D ambiguous. The CDR3 consists of 13 residues. Germline V gene data show CDR1 as SGDLS and CDR2 as YYNGEE. V was cut by 0 bases and J by 5 bases, with 8 bases left in between. The chain's CDR3 is CASSVGGDYGYTF. CDR3 bases: TGTGCCAGCAGCGTAGGCGGGGATTATGGCTACACCTTC.

On this clone: Different DNA sequences within this sample yield the same CDR3. The chain couples TRBV28 to TRBJ1-1; 7 bases map to TRBD1. Unmatched junction bases numbered 3, after V lost 3 bases and J lost 5 bases. This CDR3 region has 13 residues. The V gene's germline CDR1 is MDHEN and CDR2 SYDVKM. CDR3 residues: CASSFARGTEAFF. CDR3 DNA sequence: TGTGCCAGCAGTTTCGCCAGGGGGACTGAAGCTTTCTTT.